This entry is about one T cell receptor (beta chain). As yet, its antigen is unknown. This sample is part of a study of OX40 agonist ivuxolimab in advanced cancers. The overall study: Dose-escalation patients were diagnosed with hepatocellular carcinoma, melanoma, renal cell cancer or head and neck cancer. Two cutaneous melanoma patients and one hepatocellular carcinoma patient, three in all, had partial responses. Study-level results: On average, CD8+ T cells had more expanded clones than CD4+.

The CDR3 totals 17 residues. In germline, CDR1 is SGHAT, CDR2 FQNNGV. V was shortened by 0 bases and J by 3 bases, with 14 bases between the two germline ends. At cycle 4 day 1, cycle 7 day 1, and baseline, blood was sampled. Method: immunoSEQ multiplex PCR; TCRdb's copy keeps in-frame clones and lacks some. This table has tens of thousands of clones, 80% to 95% appearing once. The chain couples TRBV11-2 to TRBJ2-2, with TRBD2 as a possible D gene (6 bases). The material was CD4+ or CD8+ T cells sorted from blood, obtained in a trial of the OX40 agonist ivuxolimab. This receptor was identified in an adult with an advanced solid tumor such as melanoma, head and neck, liver or kidney cancer. CDR3 amino acids: CASSLDRSGGDTGELFF. The DNA for the CDR3 is TGTGCCAGCAGCTTAGACCGTAGCGGTGGGGACACCGGGGAGCTGTTTTTT.